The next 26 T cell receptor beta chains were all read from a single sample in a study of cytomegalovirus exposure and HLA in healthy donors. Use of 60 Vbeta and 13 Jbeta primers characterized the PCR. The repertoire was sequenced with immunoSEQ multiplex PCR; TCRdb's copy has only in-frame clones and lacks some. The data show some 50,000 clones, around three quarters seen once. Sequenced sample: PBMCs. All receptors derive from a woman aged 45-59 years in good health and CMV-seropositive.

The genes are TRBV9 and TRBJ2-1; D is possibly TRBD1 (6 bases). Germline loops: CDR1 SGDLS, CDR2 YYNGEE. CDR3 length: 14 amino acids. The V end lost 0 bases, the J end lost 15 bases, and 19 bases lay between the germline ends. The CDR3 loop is CASSVEPLGRGTFF. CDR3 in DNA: TGTGCCAGCAGCGTAGAACCCCTGGGCAGGGGCACGTTCTTC.

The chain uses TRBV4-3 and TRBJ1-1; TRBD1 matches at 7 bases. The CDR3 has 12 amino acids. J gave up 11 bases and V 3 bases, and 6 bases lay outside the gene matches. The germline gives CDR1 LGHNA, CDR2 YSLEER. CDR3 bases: TGCGCCAGCAGCCAGGGGGGACAGAGGGCTTTCTTT. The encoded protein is CASSQGGQRAFF.

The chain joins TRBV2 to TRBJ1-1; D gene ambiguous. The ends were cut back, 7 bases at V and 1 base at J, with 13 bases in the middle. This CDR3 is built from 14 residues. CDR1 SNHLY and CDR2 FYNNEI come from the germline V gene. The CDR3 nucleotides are TGTGCCAGCACCCGAACCACACGGAACACTGAAGCTTTCTTT. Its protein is CASTRTTRNTEAFF. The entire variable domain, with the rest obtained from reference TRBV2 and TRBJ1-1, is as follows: EPEVTQTPSHQVTQMGQEVILRCVPISNHLYFYWYRQILGQKVEFLVSFYNNEISEKSEIFDDQFSVERPDGSNFTLKIRSTKLEDSAMYFCASTRTTRNTEAFFGQGTRLTVV.

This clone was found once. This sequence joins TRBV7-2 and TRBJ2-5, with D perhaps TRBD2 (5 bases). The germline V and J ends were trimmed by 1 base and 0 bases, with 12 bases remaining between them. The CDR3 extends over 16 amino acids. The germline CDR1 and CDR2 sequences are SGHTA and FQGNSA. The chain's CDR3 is CASSLVGLRDQETQYF. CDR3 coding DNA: TGTGCCAGCAGCTTAGTTGGTTTGAGGGACCAAGAGACCCAGTACTTC.

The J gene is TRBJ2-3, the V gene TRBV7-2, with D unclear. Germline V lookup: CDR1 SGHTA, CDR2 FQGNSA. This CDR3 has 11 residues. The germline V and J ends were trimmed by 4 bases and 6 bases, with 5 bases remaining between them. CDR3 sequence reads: CASSSRDTQYF. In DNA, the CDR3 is TGTGCCAGCAGCTCTAGGGATACGCAGTATTTT.

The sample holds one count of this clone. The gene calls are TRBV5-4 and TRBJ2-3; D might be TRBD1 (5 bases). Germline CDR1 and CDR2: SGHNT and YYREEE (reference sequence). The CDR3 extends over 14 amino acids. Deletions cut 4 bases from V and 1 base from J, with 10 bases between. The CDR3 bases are TGTGCCAGCAGCCATAAACAGGGCACAGATACGCAGTATTTT. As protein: CASSHKQGTDTQYF.

CDR3 loop: CASSLGTGNSPLHF. CDR3 bases: TGCGCCAGCAGCCTGGGGACAGGGAACTCACCCCTCCACTTT. This chain uses TRBV4-3 with TRBJ1-6; 9 bases are a match to TRBD1. After removal of 4 bases from V and 10 bases from J, the junction contained 5 bases not matched to a gene. CDR1 and CDR2 from the germline V gene are LGHNA and YSLEER. There are 14 residues in the CDR3.

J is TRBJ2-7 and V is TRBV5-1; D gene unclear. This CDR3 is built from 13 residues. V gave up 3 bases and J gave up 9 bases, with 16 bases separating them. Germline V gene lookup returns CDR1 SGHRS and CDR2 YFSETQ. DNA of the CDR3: TGCGCCAGCAGCTCGCCTGCTGAGAGAGGGCAGTACTTC. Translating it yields CASSSPAERGQYF.

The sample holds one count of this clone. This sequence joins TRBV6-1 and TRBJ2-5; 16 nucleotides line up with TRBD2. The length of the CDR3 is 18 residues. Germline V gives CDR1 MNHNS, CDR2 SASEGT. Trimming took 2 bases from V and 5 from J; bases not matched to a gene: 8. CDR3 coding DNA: TGTGCCAGCAGTGAAAGGGGACTAGCGGGAGGGCCGCGGGAGACCCAGTACTTC. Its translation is CASSERGLAGGPRETQYF.

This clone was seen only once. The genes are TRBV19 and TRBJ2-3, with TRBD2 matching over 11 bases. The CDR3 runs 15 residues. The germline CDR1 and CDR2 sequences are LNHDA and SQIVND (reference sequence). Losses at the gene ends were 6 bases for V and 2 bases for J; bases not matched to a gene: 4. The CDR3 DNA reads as TGTGCCAGTAGCCTAGCGGGAGGTTCCACAGATACGCAGTATTTT. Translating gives CASSLAGGSTDTQYF.

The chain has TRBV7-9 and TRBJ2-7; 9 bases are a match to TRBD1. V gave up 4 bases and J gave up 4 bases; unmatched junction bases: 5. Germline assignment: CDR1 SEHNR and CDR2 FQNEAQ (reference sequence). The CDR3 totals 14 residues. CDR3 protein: CASSWGQGLYEQYF. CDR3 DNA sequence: TGTGCCAGCAGCTGGGGACAGGGATTATACGAGCAGTACTTC.

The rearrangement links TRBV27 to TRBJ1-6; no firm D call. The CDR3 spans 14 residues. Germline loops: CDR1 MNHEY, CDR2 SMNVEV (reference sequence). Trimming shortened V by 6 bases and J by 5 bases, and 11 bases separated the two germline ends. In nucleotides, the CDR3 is TGTGCCAGCAGCCGGGGAGTAAATAATTCACCCCTCCACTTT. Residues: CASSRGVNNSPLHF.

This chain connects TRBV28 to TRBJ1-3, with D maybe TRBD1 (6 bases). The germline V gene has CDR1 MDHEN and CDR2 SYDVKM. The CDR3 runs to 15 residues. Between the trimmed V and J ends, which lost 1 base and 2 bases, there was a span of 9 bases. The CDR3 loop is CASSLFYRAGNTIYF. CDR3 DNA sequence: TGTGCCAGCAGTTTATTTTACAGGGCTGGAAACACCATATATTTT. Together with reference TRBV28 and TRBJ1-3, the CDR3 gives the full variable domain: DVKVTQSSRYLVKRTGEKVFLECVQDMDHENMFWYRQDPGLGLRLIYFSYDVKMKEKGDIPEGYSVSREKKERFSLILESASTNQTSMYLCASSLFYRAGNTIYFGEGSWLTVV.

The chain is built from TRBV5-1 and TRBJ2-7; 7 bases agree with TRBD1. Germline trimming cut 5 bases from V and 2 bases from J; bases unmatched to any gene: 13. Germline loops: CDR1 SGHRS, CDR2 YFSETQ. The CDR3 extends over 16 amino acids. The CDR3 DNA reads TGCGCCAGCAGTGCCCGACCCGACAGGGATACCTACGAGCAGTACTTC. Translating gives CASSARPDRDTYEQYF.

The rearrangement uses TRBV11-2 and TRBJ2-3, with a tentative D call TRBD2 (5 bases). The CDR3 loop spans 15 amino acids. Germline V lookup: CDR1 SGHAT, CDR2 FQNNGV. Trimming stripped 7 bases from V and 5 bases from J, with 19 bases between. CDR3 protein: CASTPFWTSGDTQYF. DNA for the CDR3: TGTGCCAGCACCCCCTTTTGGACTTCAGGAGATACGCAGTATTTT. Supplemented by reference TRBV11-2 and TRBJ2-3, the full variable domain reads EAGVAQSPRYKIIEKRQSVAFWCNPISGHATLYWYQQILGQGPKLLIQFQNNGVVDDSQLPKDRFSAERLKGVDSTLKIQPAKLEDSAVYLCASTPFWTSGDTQYFGPGTRLTVL.

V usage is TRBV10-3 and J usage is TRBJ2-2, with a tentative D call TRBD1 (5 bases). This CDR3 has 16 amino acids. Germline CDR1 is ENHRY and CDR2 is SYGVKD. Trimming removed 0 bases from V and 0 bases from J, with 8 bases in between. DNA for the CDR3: TGTGCCATCAGTGAGTCTCCGACAGCGAACACCGGGGAGCTGTTTTTT. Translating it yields CAISESPTANTGELFF.

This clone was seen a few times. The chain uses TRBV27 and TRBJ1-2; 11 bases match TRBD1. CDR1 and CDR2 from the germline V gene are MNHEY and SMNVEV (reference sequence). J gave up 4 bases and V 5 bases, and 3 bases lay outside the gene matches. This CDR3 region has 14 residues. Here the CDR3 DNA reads TGTGCCAGCAGTGGACAGGGGGCAACCTATGGCTACACCTTC. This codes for CASSGQGATYGYTF.

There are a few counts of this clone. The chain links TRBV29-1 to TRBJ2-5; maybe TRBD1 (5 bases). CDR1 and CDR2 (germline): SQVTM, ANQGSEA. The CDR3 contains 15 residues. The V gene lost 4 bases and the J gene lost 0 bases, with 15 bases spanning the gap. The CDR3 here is CSVGPGRADQETQYF. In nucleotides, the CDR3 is TGCAGCGTTGGGCCGGGCAGGGCGGACCAAGAGACCCAGTACTTC.

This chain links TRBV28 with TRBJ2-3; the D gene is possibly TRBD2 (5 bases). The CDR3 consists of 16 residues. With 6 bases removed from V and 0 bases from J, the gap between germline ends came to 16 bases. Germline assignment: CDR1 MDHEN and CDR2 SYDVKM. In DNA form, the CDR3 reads TGTGCCAGCAGCTCTATCGACTACTCTAGCACAGATACGCAGTATTTT. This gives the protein CASSSIDYSSTDTQYF.

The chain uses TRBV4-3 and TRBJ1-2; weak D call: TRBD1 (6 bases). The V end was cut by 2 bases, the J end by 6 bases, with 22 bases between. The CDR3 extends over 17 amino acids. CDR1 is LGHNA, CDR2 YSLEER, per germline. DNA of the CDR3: TGCGCCAGCAGCCAAAGGGGGAGGGGCACAGGTTTAAATGGCTACACCTTC. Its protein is CASSQRGRGTGLNGYTF.

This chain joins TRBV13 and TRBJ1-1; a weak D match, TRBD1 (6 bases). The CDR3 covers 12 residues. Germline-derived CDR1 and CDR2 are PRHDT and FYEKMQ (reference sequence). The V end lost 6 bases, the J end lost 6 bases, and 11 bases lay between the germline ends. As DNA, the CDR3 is TGTGCCAGCAGTCCGCGACAGGCTGAAGCTTTCTTT. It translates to CASSPRQAEAFF.

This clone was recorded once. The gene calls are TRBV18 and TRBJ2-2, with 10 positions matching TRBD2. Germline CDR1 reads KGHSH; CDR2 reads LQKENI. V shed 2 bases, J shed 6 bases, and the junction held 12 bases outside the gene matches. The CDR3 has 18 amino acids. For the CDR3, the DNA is TGTGCCAGCTCACCATCGTCTACGCTAGCGGGAGTGTCCGGGGAGCTGTTTTTT. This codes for CASSPSSTLAGVSGELFF.

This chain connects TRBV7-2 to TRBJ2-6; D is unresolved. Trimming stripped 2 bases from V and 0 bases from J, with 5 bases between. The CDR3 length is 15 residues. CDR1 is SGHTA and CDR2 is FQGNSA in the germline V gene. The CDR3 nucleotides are TGTGCCAGCAGCTTACCGAGCTCTGGGGCCAACGTCCTGACTTTC. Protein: CASSLPSSGANVLTF.

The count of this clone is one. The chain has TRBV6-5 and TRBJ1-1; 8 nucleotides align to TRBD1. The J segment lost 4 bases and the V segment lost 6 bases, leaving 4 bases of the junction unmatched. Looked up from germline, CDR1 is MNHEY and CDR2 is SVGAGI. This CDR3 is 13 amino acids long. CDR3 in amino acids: CASSTGGRTEAFF. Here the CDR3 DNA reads TGTGCCAGCAGCACAGGGGGTCGCACTGAAGCTTTCTTT.

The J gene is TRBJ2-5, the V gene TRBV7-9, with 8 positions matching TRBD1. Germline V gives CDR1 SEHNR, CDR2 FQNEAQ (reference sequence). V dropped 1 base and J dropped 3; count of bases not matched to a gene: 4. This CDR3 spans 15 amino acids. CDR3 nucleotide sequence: TGTGCCAGCAGCTTAGTCCAGGGGGCCGAAGAGACCCAGTACTTC. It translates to CASSLVQGAEETQYF.

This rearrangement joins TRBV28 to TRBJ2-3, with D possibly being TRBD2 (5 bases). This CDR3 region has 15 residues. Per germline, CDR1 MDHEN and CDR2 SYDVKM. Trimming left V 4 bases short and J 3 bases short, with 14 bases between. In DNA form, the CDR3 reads TGTGCCAGCAGTTCCCGGGTTGAGGGAACAGATACGCAGTATTTT. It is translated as CASSSRVEGTDTQYF.